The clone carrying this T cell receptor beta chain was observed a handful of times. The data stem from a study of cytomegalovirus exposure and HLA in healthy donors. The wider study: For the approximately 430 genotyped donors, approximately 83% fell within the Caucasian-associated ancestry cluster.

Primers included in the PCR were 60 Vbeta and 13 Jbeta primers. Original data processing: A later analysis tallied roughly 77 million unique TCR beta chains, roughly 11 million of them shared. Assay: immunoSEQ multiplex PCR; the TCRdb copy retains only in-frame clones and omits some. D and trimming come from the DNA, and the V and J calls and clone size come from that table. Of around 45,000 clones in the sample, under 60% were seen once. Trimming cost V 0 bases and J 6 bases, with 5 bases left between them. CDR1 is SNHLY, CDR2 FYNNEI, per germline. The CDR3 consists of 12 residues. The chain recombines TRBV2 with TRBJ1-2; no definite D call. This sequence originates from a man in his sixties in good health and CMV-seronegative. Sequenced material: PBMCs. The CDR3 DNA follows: TGTGCCAGCAGTGAAGCGCAGAATGGCTACACCTTC. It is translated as CASSEAQNGYTF.